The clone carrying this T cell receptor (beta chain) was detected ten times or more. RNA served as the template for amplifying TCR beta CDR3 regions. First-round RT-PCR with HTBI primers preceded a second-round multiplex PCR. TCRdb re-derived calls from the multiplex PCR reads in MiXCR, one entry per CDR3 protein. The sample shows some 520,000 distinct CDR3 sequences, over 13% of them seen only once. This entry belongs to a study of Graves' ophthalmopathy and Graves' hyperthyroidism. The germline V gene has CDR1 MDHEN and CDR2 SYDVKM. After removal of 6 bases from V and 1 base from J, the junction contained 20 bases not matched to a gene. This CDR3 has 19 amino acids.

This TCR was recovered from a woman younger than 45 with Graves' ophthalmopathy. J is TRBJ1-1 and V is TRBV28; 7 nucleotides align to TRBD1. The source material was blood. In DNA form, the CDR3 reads TGTGCCAGCAGCACCAGGGGGGGTTGGTCACGTCGGTCGAACACTGAAGCTTTCTTT. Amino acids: CASSTRGGWSRRSNTEAFF.